The following is a T cell receptor (beta chain) sequence with its context. Its antigen is undetermined. The investigators reverse transcribed all of the isolated RNA, so they sequenced expressed TCRB transcripts. Using immunoSEQ multiplex PCR, the repertoire was profiled, and TCRdb retains in-frame clones only, with some absent. Altogether over 650,000 clones are present, about an eighth being singletons, with the ten largest covering approximately 0.043%. The data belong to a study of beta chain features in type 1 diabetes. Overall study context: Sorted cell examination encompassed 100 million to 110 million cells across all samples.

Sorting based on CD45RO/CCR7/CD25/CD127/CD95/CD27 separated CD4+ naive, central memory, regulatory and stem cell-like memory cells. Germline V gene lookup returns CDR1 MGHRA and CDR2 YSYEKL. The CDR3 is 15 residues long. Trimming shortened V by 1 base and J by 0 bases, and 7 bases separated the two germline ends. Whole-study results and caveats: The study found fewer insertions and more deletions at VDJ junctions in type 1 diabetes patients. Resolution of whether HLA type affects TCRB rearrangement was not achieved here. Shorter TCRB CDR3s, moderately but significantly so, were found in Type 1 diabetes patients in all four CD4+ subsets.

The V gene is TRBV4-1, the J gene TRBJ1-3; TRBD1 is a possible D gene (6 bases). Sequencing was done on a sample of naive CD4+ T cells from blood. This TCR derives from a man between 18 and 35 years old with type 1 diabetes. The CDR3 nucleotides read TGCGCCAGCAGCCAAGGGACAGCCTCTGGAAACACCATATATTTT. Its protein product is CASSQGTASGNTIYF.